This is a list of T cell receptor beta chains from one sample in a study of blood T cell repertoires in COVID-19. Libraries were prepared by immunoSEQ multiplex PCR; TCRdb keeps only in-frame clonotypes and omits some of them. Here the sample spans 250,000 or so clones, around 83% being singletons. Sequenced: PBMCs or T cells enriched from blood (not recorded which). Receptors originate from a woman between 50 and 59 years old who had been exposed to COVID-19. The CDR3 runs from the conserved cysteine through the conserved F or W. A D gene is named only where the DNA matches it firmly. Size values are once, few and many counts, or a class for expanded clones, and some rows have none.

. | TRBD2 | TRBJ2-5 | TRBV5-4 | CASSLTSGVGRETQYF | TGTGCCAGCAGCTTGACGAGCGGGGTGGGTCGAGAGACCCAGTACTTC
. | TRBD1 | TRBJ2-5 | TRBV24-1 | CATSEGRGQGRETQYF | TGTGCCACCAGTGAAGGCAGGGGGCAGGGGCGGGAGACCCAGTACTTC
. | TRBD2 | TRBJ2-7 | TRBV7-9 | CASTIAGGNEQYF | TGTGCCAGCACCATAGCGGGGGGGAACGAGCAGTACTTC
. | TRBD1 | TRBJ1-2 | TRBV28 | CASSPWTGDDGYTF | TGTGCCAGCAGTCCCTGGACAGGGGACGATGGCTACACCTTC
. | . | TRBJ2-5 | TRBV20-1 | CSATRETQYF | TGCAGTGCTACGAGAGAGACCCAGTACTTC
. | TRBD1 | TRBJ2-1 | TRBV27 | CASSDRQGPYNEQFF | TGTGCCAGCAGTGACCGACAGGGGCCTTACAATGAGCAGTTCTTC
. | TRBD2 | TRBJ2-4 | TRBV19 | CASSQTSAEGKNIQYF | TGTGCCAGTAGTCAGACTAGCGCGGAGGGCAAAAACATTCAGTACTTC
. | TRBD2 | TRBJ2-3 | TRBV7-9 | CASSTWTSGEGDTQYF | TGTGCCAGCAGCACCTGGACTAGCGGGGAGGGAGATACGCAGTATTTT
once | TRBD1 | TRBJ1-1 | TRBV28 | CASSSTKRNRGPEAFF | TGTGCCAGCAGTTCCACTAAGCGGAACAGGGGCCCAGAAGCTTTCTTT
once | . | TRBJ2-1 | TRBV19 | CASSIYPYEQFF | TGTGCCAGTAGTATTTATCCGTATGAGCAGTTCTTC
. | . | TRBJ1-1 | TRBV28 | CASSSPGAGTEAFF | TGTGCCAGCAGTTCACCAGGGGCGGGCACTGAAGCTTTCTTT